This T cell receptor (beta chain) was sequenced for a study of blood T cell repertoires in COVID-19. Study background: Italy, Spain and the United States were the sources of the convalescent and acute COVID-19 samples. T cells, B-cell-depleted T cells, or PBMCs supplied cDNA or gDNA.

Original handling: For nucleated cells, counts were estimated from reference gene primer amplification. Clones were read by immunoSEQ multiplex PCR, and TCRdb kept only the in-frame ones, dropping some. The D gene and trimming were derived from the DNA, and the V and J assignments and clone size from that table. The table records approximately 450,000 clones, around 89% of them present only once. Trimming took 0 bases from V and 0 from J, leaving 19 bases between them. Germline assignment: CDR1 SGHAT and CDR2 FQNNGV. The CDR3 runs to 19 residues. The receptor was derived from a woman in her twenties or thirties with acute or convalescent COVID-19. This chain uses TRBV11-2 with TRBJ2-3; tentative D call: TRBD1 (5 bases). The sequenced material came from peripheral blood. The CDR3 nucleotides read TGTGCCAGCAGCTTAGATCGAGGCATTTGGAAGGGGAGCACAGATACGCAGTATTTT. This encodes CASSLDRGIWKGSTDTQYF.